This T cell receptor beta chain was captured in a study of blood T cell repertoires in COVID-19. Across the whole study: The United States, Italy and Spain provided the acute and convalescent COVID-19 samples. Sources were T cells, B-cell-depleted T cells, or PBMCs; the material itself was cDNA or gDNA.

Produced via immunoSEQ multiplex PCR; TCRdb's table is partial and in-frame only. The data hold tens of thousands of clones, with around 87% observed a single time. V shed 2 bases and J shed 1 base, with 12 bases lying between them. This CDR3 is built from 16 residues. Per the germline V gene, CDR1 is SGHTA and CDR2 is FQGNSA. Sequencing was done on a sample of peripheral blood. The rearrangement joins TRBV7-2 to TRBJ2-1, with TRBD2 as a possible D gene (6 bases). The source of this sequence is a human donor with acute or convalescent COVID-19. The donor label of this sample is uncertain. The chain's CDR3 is CASSLWAGGSYNEQFF. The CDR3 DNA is TGTGCCAGCAGCTTATGGGCCGGGGGATCCTACAATGAGCAGTTCTTC.